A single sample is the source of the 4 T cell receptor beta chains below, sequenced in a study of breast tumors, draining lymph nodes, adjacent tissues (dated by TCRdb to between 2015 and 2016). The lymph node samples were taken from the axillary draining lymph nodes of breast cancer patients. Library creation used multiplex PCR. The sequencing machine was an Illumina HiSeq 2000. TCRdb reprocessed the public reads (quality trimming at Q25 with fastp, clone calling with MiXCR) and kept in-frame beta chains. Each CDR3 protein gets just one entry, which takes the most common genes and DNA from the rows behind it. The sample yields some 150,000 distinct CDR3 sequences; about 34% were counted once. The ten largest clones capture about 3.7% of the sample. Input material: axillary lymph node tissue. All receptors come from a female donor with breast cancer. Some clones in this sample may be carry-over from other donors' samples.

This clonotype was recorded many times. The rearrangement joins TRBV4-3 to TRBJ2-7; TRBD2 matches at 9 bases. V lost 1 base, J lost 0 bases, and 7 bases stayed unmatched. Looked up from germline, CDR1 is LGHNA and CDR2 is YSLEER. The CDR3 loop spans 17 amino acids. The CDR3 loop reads CASSQGLGGRASYEQYF. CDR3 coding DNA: TGCGCCAGCAGCCAAGGCCTTGGCGGGAGGGCCTCCTACGAGCAGTACTTC.

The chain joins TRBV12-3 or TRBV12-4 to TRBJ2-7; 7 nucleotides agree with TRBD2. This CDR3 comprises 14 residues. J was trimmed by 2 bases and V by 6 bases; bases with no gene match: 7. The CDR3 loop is CASRGGGLAYEQYF. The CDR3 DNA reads TGTGCCAGCAGGGGCGGGGGACTGGCCTACGAGCAGTACTTC.

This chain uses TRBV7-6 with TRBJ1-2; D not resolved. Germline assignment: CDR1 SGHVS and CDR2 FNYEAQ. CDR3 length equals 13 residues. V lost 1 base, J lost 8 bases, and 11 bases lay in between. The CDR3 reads CASSLELGSGYTF. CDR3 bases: TGTGCCAGCAGCTTAGAGCTAGGGTCCGGCTACACCTTC.

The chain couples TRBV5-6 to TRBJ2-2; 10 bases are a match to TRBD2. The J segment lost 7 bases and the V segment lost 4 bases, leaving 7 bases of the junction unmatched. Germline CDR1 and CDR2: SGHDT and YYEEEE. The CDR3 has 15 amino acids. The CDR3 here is CASSRAGGPSGELFF. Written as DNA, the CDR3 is TGTGCCAGCAGCCGAGCGGGGGGGCCAAGCGGGGAGCTGTTTTTT.